This T cell receptor (beta chain) was obtained from a study of OX40 agonist ivuxolimab in advanced cancers. The V gene lost 0 bases and the J gene lost 3 bases, with 8 bases spanning the gap. This CDR3 contains 14 residues. CDR1 is MNHNS, CDR2 SASEGT, per germline. TCRdb's copy holds only in-frame clones and misses some; the assay was immunoSEQ multiplex PCR. The sample lists about 32,000 clones, approximately 86% seen once, with about 54% in the top ten. This clonotype was sampled from an adult with an advanced solid tumor such as melanoma, head and neck, liver or kidney cancer. This specimen consisted of CD4+ or CD8+ T cells sorted from blood, obtained in a trial of the OX40 agonist ivuxolimab. This rearrangement joins TRBV6-1 to TRBJ2-5; weak D call: TRBD1 (6 bases). As DNA, the CDR3 is TGTGCCAGCAGTGAAGCCTGGACAGAAGAGACCCAGTACTTC. Translating it yields CASSEAWTEETQYF.